This T cell receptor (beta chain) is drawn from a study of cytomegalovirus exposure and HLA in healthy donors. Primers: 60 Vbeta forward and 13 Jbeta reverse. Method: immunoSEQ multiplex PCR; TCRdb's copy keeps in-frame clones and lacks some. This sample has fewer than 250,000 clones, with about 77% found just once. In regard to this clone: The antigen is undetermined.

Study-level findings and limits: The study designated 150 or so TCR beta chains cytomegalovirus-associated. Later on, analysis showed that most CMV-associated TCR beta chains appeared to be HLA-restricted.

Donors consisted of healthy bone marrow donors. The junction had 6 bases not matched to a gene; V was cut back by 8 bases and J by 5 bases. The CDR3 is 14 residues long. Germline V gene sequence: CDR1 LNHDA, CDR2 SQIVND (reference sequence). Sequenced: PBMCs. This TCR was sampled from a woman in her 30s in good health and CMV-seropositive. This chain links TRBV19 with TRBJ2-2, with TRBD2 matching 9 bases. DNA of the CDR3: TGTGCCAGTGAATTGGCGGGGGGGACCGGGGAGCTGTTTTTT. The encoded protein is CASELAGGTGELFF.